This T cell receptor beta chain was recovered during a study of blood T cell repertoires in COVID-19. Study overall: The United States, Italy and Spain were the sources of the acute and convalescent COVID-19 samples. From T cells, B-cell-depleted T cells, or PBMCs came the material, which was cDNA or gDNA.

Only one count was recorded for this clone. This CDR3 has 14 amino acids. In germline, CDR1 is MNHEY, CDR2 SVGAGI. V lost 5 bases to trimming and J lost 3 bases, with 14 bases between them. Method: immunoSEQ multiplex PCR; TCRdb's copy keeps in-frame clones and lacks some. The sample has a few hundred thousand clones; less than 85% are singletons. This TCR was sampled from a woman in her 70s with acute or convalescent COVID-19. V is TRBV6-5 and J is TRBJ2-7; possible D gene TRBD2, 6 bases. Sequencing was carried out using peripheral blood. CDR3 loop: CASSPGLLFYEQYF. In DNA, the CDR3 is TGTGCCAGCAGTCCGGGACTCCTCTTCTACGAGCAGTACTTC.